Here is one T cell receptor (beta chain) with its context. Its cognate antigen is unknown. The CDR3 is 18 amino acids. V trimming: 6 bases; J trimming: 0 bases; junction bases outside the gene matches: 12. From germline, CDR1 is SQVTM and CDR2 ANQGSEA. Alpha and beta constant-region primers primed reverse transcription of around 500 ng RNA. Alpha and beta chain libraries were made separately by chain-specific third strand synthesis with multiplexing indices. A single primer pair per chain amplified all rearrangements, with per-molecule barcodes. TCRdb re-called the 5' RACE reads through MiXCR, storing one row per CDR3 protein. The sample has 8,500 to 11,000 distinct CDR3 sequences; around 8% are singletons. Whole blood was used without fractionation, so all unsorted peripheral T cells were included. This record comes from a study of HIV-infected patients and healthy controls. Study-wide points: Healthy controls carried many MAIT alpha-chain CDR3s, while HIV+ repertoires had few.

The chain recombines TRBV29-1 with TRBJ2-6; 9 bases fit TRBD1. This clonotype originated in an adult in good health. Sequencing was performed on blood. CDR3 amino acids: CSVQTGTGCFSGANVLTF. DNA for the CDR3: TGCAGCGTACAAACCGGGACAGGGTGTTTCTCTGGGGCCAACGTCCTGACTTTC.